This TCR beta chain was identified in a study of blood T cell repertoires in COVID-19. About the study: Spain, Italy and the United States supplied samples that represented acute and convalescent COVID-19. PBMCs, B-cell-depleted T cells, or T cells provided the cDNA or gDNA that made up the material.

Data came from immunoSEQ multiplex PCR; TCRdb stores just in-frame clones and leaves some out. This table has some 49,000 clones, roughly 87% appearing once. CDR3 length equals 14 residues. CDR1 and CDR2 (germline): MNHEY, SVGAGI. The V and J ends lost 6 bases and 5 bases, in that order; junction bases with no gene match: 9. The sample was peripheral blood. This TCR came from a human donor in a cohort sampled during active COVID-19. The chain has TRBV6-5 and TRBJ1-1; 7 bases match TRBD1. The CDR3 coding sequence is TGTGCCAGCAGATCCGACAGGGCGTCGACTGAAGCTTTCTTT. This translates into CASRSDRASTEAFF.